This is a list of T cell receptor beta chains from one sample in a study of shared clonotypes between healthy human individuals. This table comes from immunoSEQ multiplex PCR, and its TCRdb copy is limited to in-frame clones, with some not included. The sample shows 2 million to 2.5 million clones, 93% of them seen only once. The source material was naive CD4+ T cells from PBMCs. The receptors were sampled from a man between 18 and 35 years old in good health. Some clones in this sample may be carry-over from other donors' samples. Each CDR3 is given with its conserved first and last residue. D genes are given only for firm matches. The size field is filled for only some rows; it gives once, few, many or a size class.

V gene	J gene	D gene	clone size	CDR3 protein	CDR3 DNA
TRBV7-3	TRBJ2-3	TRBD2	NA	CASSPWGGRARSTDTQYF	TGTGCCAGCAGCCCATGGGGCGGGAGGGCCCGCAGCACAGATACGCAGTATTTT
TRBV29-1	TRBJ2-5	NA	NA	CSVVFLHQPKETQYF	TGCAGCGTTGTCTTCCTCCACCAACCCAAAGAGACCCAGTACTTC
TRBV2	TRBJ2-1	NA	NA	CASSILATYSEQFF	TGTGCCAGCAGTATTCTAGCGACTTACAGTGAGCAGTTCTTC
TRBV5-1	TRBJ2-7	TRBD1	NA	CASSSAVTGDEQYF	TGCGCCAGCAGCTCGGCGGTTACAGGGGACGAGCAGTACTTC
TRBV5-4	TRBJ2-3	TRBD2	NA	CASSYLLAGGGTDTQYF	TGTGCCAGCAGCTACCTACTAGCGGGAGGGGGCACAGATACGCAGTATTTT
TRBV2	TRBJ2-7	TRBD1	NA	CASRGTGVEQYF	TGTGCCAGCAGGGGGACAGGGGTCGAGCAGTACTTC
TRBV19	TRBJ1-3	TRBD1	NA	CASSAYRGSGNTIYF	TGTGCCAGTAGTGCCTACAGGGGCTCTGGAAACACCATATATTTT
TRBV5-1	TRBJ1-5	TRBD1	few	CASSLAPGGSQPQHF	TGCGCCAGCAGCTTAGCACCAGGGGGCAGTCAGCCCCAGCATTTT
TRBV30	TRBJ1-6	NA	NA	CAWSVAGGNSPLHF	TGTGCCTGGAGTGTGGCAGGAGGAAATTCACCCCTCCACTTT
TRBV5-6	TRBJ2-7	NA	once	CASSLEIRADEQYF	TGTGCCAGCAGCTTGGAGATCAGGGCGGACGAGCAGTACTTC
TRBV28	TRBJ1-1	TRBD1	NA	CASTWTQGSEAFF	TGTGCCAGTACTTGGACACAGGGGAGTGAAGCTTTCTTT
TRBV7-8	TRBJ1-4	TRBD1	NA	CASSKRTGANEKLFF	TGTGCCAGCAGCAAAAGGACAGGAGCTAATGAAAAACTGTTTTTT
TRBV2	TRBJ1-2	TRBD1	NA	CASIYLQSGTGLDGYTF	TGTGCCAGCATATATCTTCAGTCCGGGACAGGGTTGGATGGCTACACCTTC
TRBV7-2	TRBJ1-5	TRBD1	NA	CASSLDRGRNQPQHF	TGTGCCAGCAGCTTGGACAGGGGAAGAAATCAGCCCCAGCATTTT
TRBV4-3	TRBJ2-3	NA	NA	CASSQEGHKSTDTQYF	TGCGCCAGCAGCCAAGAGGGCCATAAGAGCACAGATACGCAGTATTTT
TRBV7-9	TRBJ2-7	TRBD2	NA	CASGGVQQYF	TGTGCCAGCGGGGGGGTTCAGCAGTACTTC
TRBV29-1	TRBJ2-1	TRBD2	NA	CSVSRTSGSHEQFF	TGCAGCGTCTCGAGGACTAGCGGGAGTCATGAGCAGTTCTTC
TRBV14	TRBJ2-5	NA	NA	CASSPLPTGQKETQYF	TGTGCCAGCAGCCCGCTTCCGACGGGACAAAAAGAGACCCAGTACTTC
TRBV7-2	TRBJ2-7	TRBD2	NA	CASSWGLAGVSSYEQYF	TGTGCCAGCAGCTGGGGACTAGCGGGAGTTTCTTCCTACGAGCAGTACTTC